This is a list of T cell receptor beta chains from one sample in a study of blood T cell repertoires in COVID-19. Using immunoSEQ multiplex PCR, the repertoire was profiled, and TCRdb retains in-frame clones only, with some absent. The sample lists roughly 150,000 clones; about 88% were seen once. Sequencing used peripheral blood. The receptors here all came from a woman in her seventies with acute or convalescent COVID-19. Both conserved end residues are part of each CDR3. A D gene is named only where the DNA matches it firmly. Not all rows give a size; the values are once, few, many and, for expanded clones, a class.

v_gene	d_gene	len	abundance	j_gene	CDR3aa	CDR3nt
TRBV6-5	.	15	.	TRBJ1-2	CASSYRGYRNYGYTF	TGTGCCAGCAGTTACAGAGGGTACAGAAACTATGGCTACACCTTC
TRBV4-3	TRBD2	15	.	TRBJ2-5	CASSQEPLAGETQYF	TGCGCCAGCAGCCAAGAACCACTAGCGGGAGAGACCCAGTACTTC
TRBV3-1/TRBV3-2	.	16	.	TRBJ1-3	CASSQGFSHSGNTIYF	TGTGCCAGCAGCCAAGGTTTTAGCCACTCTGGAAACACCATATATTTT
TRBV28	.	15	.	TRBJ1-2	CASRGGRSFTYGYTF	TGTGCCAGCAGGGGGGGACGGAGCTTCACCTATGGCTACACCTTC
TRBV5-1	.	18	.	TRBJ1-3	CASSLRLLAGDSGNTIYF	TGCGCCAGCAGCTTGCGCCTACTCGCGGGGGACTCTGGAAACACCATATATTTT
TRBV9	.	15	.	TRBJ1-2	CASSGTGRRAYGYTF	TGTGCCAGCAGCGGAACAGGGCGCCGTGCCTATGGCTACACCTTC
TRBV3-1/TRBV3-2	.	15	.	TRBJ2-3	CASSQKTQGSDTQYF	TGTGCCAGCAGCCAAAAGACCCAGGGCTCAGATACGCAGTATTTT
TRBV6-2/TRBV6-3	.	14	.	TRBJ2-2	CASSPGLNTGELFF	TGTGCCAGCAGTCCGGGTCTGAACACCGGGGAGCTGTTTTTT
TRBV6-5	TRBD1	15	.	TRBJ2-7	CASSSLGTGGGEQYF	TGTGCCAGCAGTTCCCTCGGGACAGGGGGGGGTGAGCAGTACTTC
TRBV29-1	.	10	.	TRBJ2-5	CSGLQETQYF	TGCAGCGGTCTCCAAGAGACCCAGTACTTC
TRBV2	TRBD1	14	.	TRBJ1-5	CASSYGTGNQPQHF	TGTGCCAGCAGTTACGGGACAGGGAATCAGCCCCAGCATTTT
TRBV5-1	TRBD2	16	.	TRBJ2-1	CASRLYGGSSYNEQFF	TGCGCCAGCAGACTGTACGGGGGGAGCTCCTACAATGAGCAGTTCTTC
TRBV14	TRBD1	16	.	TRBJ2-7	CASSQMDRGLRNEQYF	TGTGCCAGCAGCCAAATGGACAGGGGGCTAAGGAACGAGCAGTACTTC
TRBV28	.	14	.	TRBJ2-3	CASSSAGTTDTQYF	TGTGCCAGCAGTTCAGCCGGGACTACAGATACGCAGTATTTT
TRBV30	TRBD2	17	.	TRBJ2-1	CAGRTSGRPSSYNEQFF	TGTGCCGGGCGGACTAGCGGGCGGCCTAGCTCCTACAATGAGCAGTTCTTC
TRBV5-1	.	14	.	TRBJ2-3	CASSLAPQRDTQYF	TGCGCCAGCAGCTTGGCCCCTCAGCGAGATACGCAGTATTTT
TRBV9	.	15	.	TRBJ2-1	CASSATGTYYNEQFF	TGTGCCAGCAGCGCCACCGGGACATACTACAATGAGCAGTTCTTC
TRBV19	.	16	.	TRBJ1-3	CATKDGAGAIWNTIYF	TGTGCCACTAAGGATGGAGCAGGGGCAATTTGGAACACCATATATTTT
TRBV28	.	13	.	TRBJ2-5	CASRTGRQETQYF	TGTGCCAGCAGGACAGGGAGGCAAGAGACCCAGTACTTC
TRBV7-2	.	16	.	TRBJ2-7	CASSPSWRVPNYEQYF	TGTGCCAGCAGCCCCAGCTGGAGGGTCCCAAACTACGAGCAGTACTTC
TRBV18	TRBD1	17	.	TRBJ1-1	CASSPVQGEVRNTEAFF	TGTGCCAGCTCACCAGTCCAGGGGGAAGTCCGGAACACTGAAGCTTTCTTT
TRBV5-1	TRBD1	15	.	TRBJ1-3	CASSPGQASGNTIYF	TGCGCCAGCAGCCCGGGACAGGCCTCTGGAAACACCATATATTTT
TRBV14	.	17	.	TRBJ1-3	CASSQDRGSIGGNTIYF	TGTGCCAGCAGCCAAGATCGAGGCTCCATAGGTGGAAACACCATATATTTT
TRBV28	.	14	.	TRBJ1-3	CASSPVGITETIYF	TGTGCCAGCAGTCCCGTCGGTATAACGGAGACCATATATTTT
TRBV5-1	TRBD1	15	.	TRBJ1-6	CASSRWTGKDSPLHF	TGCGCCAGCAGCCGATGGACAGGCAAGGATTCACCCCTCCACTTT
TRBV5-1	TRBD1	15	once	TRBJ1-5	CASSPGTGIGQPQHF	TGCGCCAGCAGCCCAGGGACAGGGATTGGTCAGCCCCAGCATTTT
TRBV19	TRBD1	17	.	TRBJ1-5	CASSMQTGGIANQPQHF	TGTGCCAGTAGTATGCAGACAGGGGGAATCGCCAATCAGCCCCAGCATTTT
TRBV27	.	16	.	TRBJ2-5	CASSQNSGLGGETQYF	TGTGCCAGCAGTCAAAACTCGGGTTTGGGGGGAGAGACCCAGTACTTC
TRBV28	TRBD2	16	.	TRBJ2-1	CASSLVSGGAYGEQFF	TGTGCCAGCAGTTTAGTTAGCGGGGGGGCTTACGGTGAGCAGTTCTTC
TRBV6-2/TRBV6-3	.	14	.	TRBJ2-5	CASSTRGIQETQYF	TGTGCCAGCAGCACCCGAGGGATCCAAGAGACCCAGTACTTC
TRBV25-1	TRBD1	15	.	TRBJ1-6	CASSKGTGGYSPLHF	TGTGCCAGCAGTAAAGGGACAGGGGGATATTCACCCCTCCACTTT
TRBV7-8	.	14	.	TRBJ2-7	CASRPGRGDHEQYF	TGTGCCAGCCGCCCCGGCAGGGGGGATCACGAGCAGTACTTC
TRBV7-8	.	15	.	TRBJ1-4	CASSLAWTANEKLFF	TGTGCCAGCAGCTTAGCGTGGACAGCAAATGAAAAACTGTTTTTT
TRBV6-6	TRBD1	15	.	TRBJ2-5	CASRTGQGSVETQYF	TGTGCCAGCAGAACCGGACAGGGTTCTGTGGAGACCCAGTACTTC
TRBV4-1	.	16	.	TRBJ1-2	CASSQEGGGRNYGYTF	TGCGCCAGCAGCCAAGAAGGGGGGGGACGGAACTATGGCTACACCTTC